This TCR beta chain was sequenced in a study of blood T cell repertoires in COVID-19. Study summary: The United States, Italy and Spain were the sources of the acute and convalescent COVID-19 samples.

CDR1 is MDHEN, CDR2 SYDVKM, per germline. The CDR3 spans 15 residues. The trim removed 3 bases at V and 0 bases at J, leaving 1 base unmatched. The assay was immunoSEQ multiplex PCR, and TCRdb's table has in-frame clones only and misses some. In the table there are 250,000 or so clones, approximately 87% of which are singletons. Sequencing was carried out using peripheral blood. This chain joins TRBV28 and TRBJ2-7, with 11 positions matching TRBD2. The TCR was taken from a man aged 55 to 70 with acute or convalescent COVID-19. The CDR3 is CASSFGTSGSYEQYF. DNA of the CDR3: TGTGCCAGCAGTTTCGGGACTAGCGGCTCCTACGAGCAGTACTTC.